Shown below are 23 T cell receptor beta chains from a single sample sequenced in a study of control samples from healthy donors and cancer patients. The table came from immunoSEQ multiplex PCR; TCRdb's copy has only in-frame clones and leaves some out. The sample has 100,000 to 150,000 clones; 75% to 95% are singletons. Sequences were obtained from blood. These receptor sequences come from a man between 18 and 35 years old in good health.

This clone has a single count. This chain uses TRBV7-2 with TRBJ2-2, with D maybe TRBD2 (5 bases). V shed 4 bases and J shed 2 bases, with 17 bases lying between them. This CDR3 contains 17 residues. CDR1 and CDR2 from the germline V gene are SGHTA and FQGNSA. The CDR3 DNA follows: TGTGCCAGCAGCTATCTTTTCGGGGTAGGCAACACCGGGGAGCTGTTTTTT. Translating gives CASSYLFGVGNTGELFF. The whole variable domain, filled in from reference TRBV7-2 and TRBJ2-2, reads GAGVSQSPSNKVTEKGKDVELRCDPISGHTALYWYRQSLGQGLEFLIYFQGNSAPDKSGLPSDRFSAERTGGSVSTLTIQRTQQEDSAVYLCASSYLFGVGNTGELFFGEGSRLTVL.

The V and J genes are TRBV7-9 and TRBJ2-2; tentative D call: TRBD1 (6 bases). Trimming took 2 bases from V and 6 from J, leaving 7 bases between them. This CDR3 region has 13 residues. CDR1 SEHNR and CDR2 FQNEAQ come from the germline V gene (reference sequence). CDR3 nucleotide sequence: TGTGCCAGCAGCTTATGGGGGCCCGGGGAGCTGTTTTTT. This encodes CASSLWGPGELFF.

This clone was picked up one time. The chain is built from TRBV5-5 and TRBJ2-1; possibly TRBD1 or TRBD2 for D (6 bases each). In germline, CDR1 is SGHKS, CDR2 YYEKEE (reference sequence). Trimming pared 3 bases from V and 8 bases from J, leaving 18 bases between. The CDR3 is 15 amino acids. CDR3: CASSSTRGARDEQFF. In nucleotides, the CDR3 is TGTGCCAGCAGCTCCACGAGGGGGGCCCGCGATGAGCAGTTCTTC.

V usage is TRBV29-1 and J usage is TRBJ2-1; D is perhaps TRBD2 (6 bases). The CDR3 contains 16 residues. Trimming left V 7 bases short and J 4 bases short, with 23 bases between. The germline V gene has CDR1 SQVTM and CDR2 ANQGSEA. This CDR3 reads CSAVGRGSSTYNEQFF. In DNA, the CDR3 is TGCAGCGCAGTAGGCCGGGGGTCCTCAACTTACAATGAGCAGTTCTTC.

The chain employs TRBV3-1 (or the pseudogene TRBV3-2) and TRBJ1-2; no clear D. Germline CDR1 LGHDT, CDR2 YNNKEL (reference sequence). The CDR3 loop spans 12 amino acids. Trimming took 0 bases from V and 10 from J, leaving 9 bases between them. DNA of the CDR3: TGTGCCAGCAGCCAAGAACCGCCAGACTACACCTTC. It yields the protein CASSQEPPDYTF.

The V and J genes are TRBV10-2 and TRBJ2-1; D not resolved. V gave up 8 bases and J gave up 6 bases, with 11 bases separating them. This CDR3 region has 12 residues. The germline V gene has CDR1 WSHSY and CDR2 SAAADI. CDR3 sequence: CASEEVSNEQFF. For the CDR3, the DNA is TGCGCCAGCGAGGAAGTTTCCAATGAGCAGTTCTTC.

The rearrangement joins TRBV5-1 to TRBJ1-6; perhaps TRBD1 as D (6 bases). Germline V gene data show CDR1 as SGHRS and CDR2 as YFSETQ. This CDR3 is 15 amino acids long. V was pared by 0 bases and J by 8 bases, with 12 bases between. In nucleotides, the CDR3 is TGCGCCAGCAGCTTGGGCGTGGGGGCTGATTCACCCCTCCACTTT. Its protein product is CASSLGVGADSPLHF.

The chain recombines TRBV5-6 with TRBJ2-3, with 7 bases identical to TRBD1. Germline V lookup: CDR1 SGHDT, CDR2 YYEEEE. The CDR3 is made up of 15 amino acids. V lost 4 bases and J lost 4; bases outside the gene matches: 9. For the CDR3, the DNA is TGTGCCAGCAGCCCGAAGACAGGGTGGTCAGATACGCAGTATTTT. It is translated as CASSPKTGWSDTQYF.

Comment on this clone: The junction shows a germline mismatch at one end, possibly a read error. The CDR3 spells CASSWGQNSEAFF. DNA of the CDR3: TGTGCCAGCAGCTGGGGACAGAACTCTGAAGCTTTCTTT. V gene TRBV7-3 combines with J gene TRBJ1-1, with 7 nucleotides matching TRBD1. Germline V gene data show CDR1 as SGHTA and CDR2 as FQGTGA. The CDR3 is 13 residues long.

This chain connects TRBV10-2 to TRBJ1-1; weak D call: TRBD1 (5 bases). The CDR3 sequence is 12 residues long. V lost 6 bases, J lost 7 bases, and 12 bases lay in between. The V gene's germline CDR1 is WSHSY and CDR2 SAAADI. The CDR3 loop is CASRGDRGEAFF. DNA for the CDR3: TGCGCCAGCAGGGGCGACAGAGGTGAAGCTTTCTTT.

The CDR3 reads CASSTNSAGGYNEQFF. For the CDR3, the DNA is TGTGCCAGCAGCACGAACTCAGCGGGGGGATACAATGAGCAGTTCTTC. The chain is built from TRBV9 and TRBJ2-1, with 9 bases aligning to TRBD2. Germline-derived CDR1 and CDR2 are SGDLS and YYNGEE. The ends lost 4 bases at V and 4 bases at J; junction bases unmatched: 9. The CDR3 has 16 amino acids.

This rearrangement joins TRBV28 to TRBJ2-1; the match to TRBD2 covers 7 bases. This CDR3 comprises 14 residues. The V gene end was trimmed by 8 bases and the J gene end by 9 bases; junction bases not matched to a gene: 13. CDR1 MDHEN and CDR2 SYDVKM come from the germline V gene. The CDR3 reads CASANVGGKSEQFF. The CDR3 DNA reads TGTGCCAGCGCCAACGTGGGGGGGAAGAGTGAGCAGTTCTTC.

This chain connects TRBV4-1 to TRBJ2-2; TRBD1 aligns across 9 bases. In germline, CDR1 is MGHRA, CDR2 YSYEKL. J gave up 8 bases and V 0 bases, and 4 bases lay outside the gene matches. The CDR3 has 15 amino acids. The DNA of the CDR3 is TGCGCCAGCAGCCAAGATGCACAGGGGGCTGGGGAGCTGTTTTTT. It yields the protein CASSQDAQGAGELFF.

The chain carries TRBV5-1 and TRBJ2-2, with 9 bases matching TRBD1. Germline lookup yields CDR1 SGHRS and CDR2 YFSETQ. The CDR3 spans 16 residues. The junction had 6 bases not matched to a gene; V was cut back by 2 bases and J by 4 bases. The CDR3 DNA reads as TGCGCCAGCAGCTTAGGAGGACAGGGGATCACCGGGGAGCTGTTTTTT. This encodes CASSLGGQGITGELFF.

The chain couples TRBV9 to TRBJ2-1; 14 nucleotides align to TRBD2. This CDR3 spans 18 amino acids. Germline CDR1 is SGDLS and CDR2 is YYNGEE. The J segment lost 1 base and the V segment lost 4 bases, leaving 7 bases of the junction unmatched. The CDR3 protein is CASSPGLAGGPSYNEQFF. The CDR3 bases are TGTGCCAGCAGCCCCGGACTAGCGGGGGGCCCTTCCTACAATGAGCAGTTCTTC.

The rearrangement joins TRBV7-2 to TRBJ1-1; a weak D match, TRBD1 (6 bases). This CDR3 region has 15 residues. Per the germline V gene, CDR1 is SGHTA and CDR2 is FQGNSA. V lost 1 base and J lost 1, with 10 bases in between. The CDR3 region has the DNA TGTGCCAGCAGCTTAGTGCTGGGGGCGAACACTGAAGCTTTCTTT. The encoded protein is CASSLVLGANTEAFF.

The J gene is TRBJ1-4, the V gene TRBV5-1; perhaps TRBD1 as D (6 bases). V was cut by 0 bases and J by 3 bases, with 9 bases left in between. Germline V gene sequence: CDR1 SGHRS, CDR2 YFSETQ. The CDR3 has 15 residues. This chain's CDR3 is CASSLEAGANEKLFF. DNA for the CDR3: TGCGCCAGCAGCTTGGAGGCAGGGGCTAATGAAAAACTGTTTTTT.

This clone was seen once. V usage is TRBV6-5 and J usage is TRBJ2-7; TRBD1 is a possible D gene (5 bases). V lost 6 bases and J lost 1, with 7 bases in between. This CDR3 spans 12 amino acids. Germline CDR1 is MNHEY and CDR2 is SVGAGI. The CDR3 DNA reads as TGTGCCAGCAGCACAGGTTCCTACGAGCAGTACTTC. This encodes CASSTGSYEQYF.

The gene calls are TRBV6-4 and TRBJ2-2; no clear D. Per the germline V gene, CDR1 is MRHNA and CDR2 is SNTAGT. The CDR3 has 13 residues. V was shortened by 3 bases and J by 4 bases, with 6 bases between the two germline ends. CDR3 DNA: TGTGCCAGCAGTGAAAAGGGCACCGGGGAGCTGTTTTTT. Its translation is CASSEKGTGELFF.

In regard to this clone: The identical CDR3 is also encoded by other nucleotide sequences in the sample. The chain recombines TRBV2 with TRBJ2-1; weak D call: TRBD2 (5 bases). The germline CDR1 and CDR2 sequences are SNHLY and FYNNEI. This CDR3 has 15 residues. Between the trimmed V and J ends, which lost 2 bases and 3 bases, there was a span of 11 bases. The CDR3 DNA follows: TGTGCCAGCAGTGAACGCGGAGGAGGCTACAATGAGCAGTTCTTC. Its protein product is CASSERGGGYNEQFF.

This clone was observed a single time. The chain recombines TRBV28 with TRBJ1-2; 8 bases match TRBD1. The germline V gene has CDR1 MDHEN and CDR2 SYDVKM. Trimming at V came to 0 bases and at J to 5 bases, leaving 8 bases not matched to a gene. CDR3 length equals 16 residues. The CDR3 reads CASSLWTGTGPYGYTF. In nucleotides, the CDR3 is TGTGCCAGCAGTTTATGGACCGGGACAGGTCCTTATGGCTACACCTTC.

The rearrangement links TRBV9 to TRBJ2-2; D unresolved. Germline-derived CDR1 and CDR2 are SGDLS and YYNGEE. The CDR3 runs 14 residues. Deletions cut 0 bases from V and 4 bases from J, with 7 bases between. This chain's CDR3 is CASSVGQGTGELFF. As DNA, the CDR3 is TGTGCCAGCAGCGTAGGTCAAGGCACCGGGGAGCTGTTTTTT. The whole variable domain, remainder taken from reference TRBV9 and TRBJ2-2, is DSGVTQTPKHLITATGQRVTLRCSPRSGDLSVYWYQQSLDQGLQFLIQYYNGEERAKGNILERFSAQQFPDLHSELNLSSLELGDSALYFCASSVGQGTGELFFGEGSRLTVL.

The CDR3 region is CASSIGSGTFTYNEQFF. For the CDR3, the DNA is TGTGCCAGTAGTATAGGCTCGGGAACATTCACGTACAATGAGCAGTTCTTC. The chain uses TRBV19 and TRBJ2-1; a possible D gene is TRBD2 (5 bases). V dropped 1 base and J dropped 4 bases, with 17 bases sitting between them. Germline CDR1 LNHDA, CDR2 SQIVND (reference sequence). There are 17 residues in the CDR3.